What follows describes a single TCR beta chain. The target antigen is unknown. There are 15 residues in the CDR3. V lost 6 bases and J lost 5; bases outside the gene matches: 8. Per the germline V gene, CDR1 is SNHLY and CDR2 is FYNNEI. This sample was included in a study of T cells in Graves' hyperthyroidism and ophthalmopathy. Across the study: Peripheral blood was acquired at first diagnosis, ahead of any therapy whatsoever. The study, taken as a whole, reports: A model of 13 V-J features distinguished ophthalmopathy from stable hyperthyroidism.

The source material, RNA transcripts, was used to amplify TCR beta CDR3 regions. In the first-round RT-PCR of the TCR CDR3, the HTBI primer set was used. TCRdb re-derived calls from the multiplex PCR reads in MiXCR, one entry per CDR3 protein. This sample carries hundreds of thousands of distinct CDR3 sequences, 38% of them seen once, and the ten largest clones take around 10%. The sample comprised blood. This receptor was obtained from a man between 18 and 29 years old with Graves' hyperthyroidism. The rearrangement links TRBV2 to TRBJ2-2, with TRBD2 matching over 8 bases. The CDR3 coding sequence is TGTGCCAGCAGCGGGGGGGTATGGAGGACCGGGGAGCTGTTTTTT. The encoded protein is CASSGGVWRTGELFF.